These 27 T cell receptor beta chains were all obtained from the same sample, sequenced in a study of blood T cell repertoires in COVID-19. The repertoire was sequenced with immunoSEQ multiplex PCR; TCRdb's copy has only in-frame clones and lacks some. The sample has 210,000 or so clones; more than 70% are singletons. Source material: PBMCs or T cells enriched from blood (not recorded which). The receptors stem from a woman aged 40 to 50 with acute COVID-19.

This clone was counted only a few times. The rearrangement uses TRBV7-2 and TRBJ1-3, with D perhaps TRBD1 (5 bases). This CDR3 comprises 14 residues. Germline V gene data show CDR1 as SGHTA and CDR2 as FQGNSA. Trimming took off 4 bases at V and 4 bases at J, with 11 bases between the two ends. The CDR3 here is CASSWGDVGNTIYF. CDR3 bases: TGTGCCAGCAGCTGGGGGGACGTAGGAAACACCATATATTTT.

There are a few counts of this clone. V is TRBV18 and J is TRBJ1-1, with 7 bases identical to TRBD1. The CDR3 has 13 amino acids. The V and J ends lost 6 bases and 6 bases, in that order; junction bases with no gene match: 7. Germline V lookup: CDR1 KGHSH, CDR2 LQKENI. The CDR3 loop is CASSQDRRAEAFF. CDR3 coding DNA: TGTGCCAGCTCCCAGGACAGGCGTGCTGAAGCTTTCTTT.

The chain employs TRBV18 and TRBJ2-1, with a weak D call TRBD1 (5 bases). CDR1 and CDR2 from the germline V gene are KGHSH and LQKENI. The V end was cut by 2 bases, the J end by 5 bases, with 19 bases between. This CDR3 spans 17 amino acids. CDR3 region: CASSPFFRVVRHNEQFF. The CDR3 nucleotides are TGTGCCAGCTCACCATTTTTCAGGGTTGTCCGTCACAATGAGCAGTTCTTC.

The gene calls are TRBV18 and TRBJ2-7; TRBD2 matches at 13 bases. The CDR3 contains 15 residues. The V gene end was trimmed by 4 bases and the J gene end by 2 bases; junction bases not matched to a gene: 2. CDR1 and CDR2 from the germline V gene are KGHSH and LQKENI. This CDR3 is CASSRTSGSPYEQYF. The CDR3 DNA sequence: TGTGCCAGCTCACGGACTAGCGGGAGTCCCTACGAGCAGTACTTC.

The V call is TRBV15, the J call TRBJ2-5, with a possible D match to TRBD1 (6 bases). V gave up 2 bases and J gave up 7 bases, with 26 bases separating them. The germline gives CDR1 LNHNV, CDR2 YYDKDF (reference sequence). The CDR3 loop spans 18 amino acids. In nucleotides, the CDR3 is TGTGCCACCAGCAGATATCCCGGTGGTAGGACAGAAGGAGGGACCCAGTACTTC. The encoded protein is CATSRYPGGRTEGGTQYF. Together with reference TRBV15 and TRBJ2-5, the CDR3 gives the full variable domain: DAMVIQNPRYQVTQFGKPVTLSCSQTLNHNVMYWYQQKSSQAPKLLFHYYDKDFNNEADTPDNFQSRRPNTSFCFLDIRSPGLGDTAMYLCATSRYPGGRTEGGTQYFGPGTRLLVL.

CDR3 protein: CASSPYWGQAYGYTF. Here the CDR3 DNA reads TGTGCCAGCAGCCCCTATTGGGGGCAGGCCTATGGCTACACCTTC. This chain links TRBV28 with TRBJ1-2; D is possibly TRBD1 (6 bases). This CDR3 spans 15 amino acids. Germline-derived CDR1 and CDR2 are MDHEN and SYDVKM. V lost 6 bases and J lost 4, with 18 bases in between.

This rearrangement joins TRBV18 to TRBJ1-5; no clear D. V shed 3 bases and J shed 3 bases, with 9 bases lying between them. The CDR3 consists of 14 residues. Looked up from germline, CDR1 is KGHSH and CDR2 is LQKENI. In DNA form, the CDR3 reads TGTGCCAGCTCACCGGAACAGAACAATCAGCCCCAGCATTTT. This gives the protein CASSPEQNNQPQHF. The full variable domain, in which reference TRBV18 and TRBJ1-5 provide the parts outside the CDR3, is NAGVMQNPRHLVRRRGQEARLRCSPMKGHSHVYWYRQLPEEGLKFMVYLQKENIIDESGMPKERFSAEFPKEGPSILRIQQVVRGDSAAYFCASSPEQNNQPQHFGDGTRLSIL.

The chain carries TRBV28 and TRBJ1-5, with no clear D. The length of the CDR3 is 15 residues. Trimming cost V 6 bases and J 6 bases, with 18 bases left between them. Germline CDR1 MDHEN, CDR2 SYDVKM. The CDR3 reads CASSTGAGVGQPQHF. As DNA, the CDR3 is TGTGCCAGCAGCACCGGAGCGGGAGTAGGTCAGCCCCAGCATTTT.

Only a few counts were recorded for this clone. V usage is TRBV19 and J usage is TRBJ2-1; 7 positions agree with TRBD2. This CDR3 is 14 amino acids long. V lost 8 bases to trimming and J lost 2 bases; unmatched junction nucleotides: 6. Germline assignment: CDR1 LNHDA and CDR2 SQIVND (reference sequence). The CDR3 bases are TGTGCCAGTGGCGCTAGCGGAACCTACAATGAGCAGTTCTTC. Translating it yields CASGASGTYNEQFF.

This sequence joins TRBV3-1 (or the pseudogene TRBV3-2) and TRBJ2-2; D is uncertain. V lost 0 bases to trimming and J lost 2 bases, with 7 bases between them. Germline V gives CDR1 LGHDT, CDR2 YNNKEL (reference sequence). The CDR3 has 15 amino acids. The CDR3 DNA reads TGTGCCAGCAGCCAAGATCCACTTAACACCGGGGAGCTGTTTTTT. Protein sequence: CASSQDPLNTGELFF.

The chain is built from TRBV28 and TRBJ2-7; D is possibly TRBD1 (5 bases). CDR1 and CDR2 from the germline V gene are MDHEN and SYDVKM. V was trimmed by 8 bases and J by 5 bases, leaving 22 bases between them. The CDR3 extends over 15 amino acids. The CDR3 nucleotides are TGTGCCAGCGGTTCAATAGGGGTGGATAGGAACGAGCAGTACTTC. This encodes CASGSIGVDRNEQYF.

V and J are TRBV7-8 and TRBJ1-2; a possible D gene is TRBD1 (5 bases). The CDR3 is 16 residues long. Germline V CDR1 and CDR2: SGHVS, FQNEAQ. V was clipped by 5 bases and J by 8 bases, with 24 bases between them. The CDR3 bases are TGTGCCAGCAGCCTCAACTCTCAGGGTTTGAATGGCGGCTACACCTTC. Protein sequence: CASSLNSQGLNGGYTF.

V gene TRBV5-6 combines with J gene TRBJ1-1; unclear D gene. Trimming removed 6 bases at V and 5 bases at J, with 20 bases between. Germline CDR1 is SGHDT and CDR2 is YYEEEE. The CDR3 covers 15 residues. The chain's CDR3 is CASTMASGIKTEAFF. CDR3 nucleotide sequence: TGTGCCAGCACCATGGCCAGTGGTATAAAAACTGAAGCTTTCTTT.

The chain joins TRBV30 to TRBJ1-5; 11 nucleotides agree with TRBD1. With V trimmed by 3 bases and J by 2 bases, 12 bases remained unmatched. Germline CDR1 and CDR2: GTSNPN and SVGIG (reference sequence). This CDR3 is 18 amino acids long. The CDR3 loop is CAWRDPGTGGAGNQPQHF. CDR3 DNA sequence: TGTGCCTGGAGAGATCCCGGGACAGGGGGTGCAGGCAATCAGCCCCAGCATTTT.

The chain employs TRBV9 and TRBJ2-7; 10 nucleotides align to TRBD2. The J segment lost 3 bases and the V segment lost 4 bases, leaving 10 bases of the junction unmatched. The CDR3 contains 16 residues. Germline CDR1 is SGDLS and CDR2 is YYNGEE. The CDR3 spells CASSLASGSLVYEQYF. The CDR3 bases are TGTGCCAGCAGCCTGGCTAGCGGGAGTCTTGTCTACGAGCAGTACTTC.

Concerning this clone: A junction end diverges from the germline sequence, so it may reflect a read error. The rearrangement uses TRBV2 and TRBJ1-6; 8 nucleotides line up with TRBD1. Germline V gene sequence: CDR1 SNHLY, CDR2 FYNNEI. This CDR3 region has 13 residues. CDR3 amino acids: CASSEGDRLRGIF. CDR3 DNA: TGTGCCAGCAGTGAAGGGGACAGGCTGAGGGGTATATTT.

The chain's CDR3 is CASSPRQYGSPLHF. Written as DNA, the CDR3 is TGTGCCAGCAGCCCCCGACAGTATGGTTCACCCCTCCACTTT. The chain employs TRBV28 and TRBJ1-6; TRBD1 might be the D (5 bases). Looked up from germline, CDR1 is MDHEN and CDR2 is SYDVKM. The V end was cut by 6 bases, the J end by 9 bases, with 15 bases between. The CDR3 extends over 14 amino acids.

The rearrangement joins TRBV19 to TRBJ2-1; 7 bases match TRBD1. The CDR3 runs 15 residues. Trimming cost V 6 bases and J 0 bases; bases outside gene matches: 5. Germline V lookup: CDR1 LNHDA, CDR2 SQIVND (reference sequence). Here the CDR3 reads CASSQDRSSYNEQFF. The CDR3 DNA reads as TGTGCCAGTAGCCAGGACAGGAGCTCCTACAATGAGCAGTTCTTC.

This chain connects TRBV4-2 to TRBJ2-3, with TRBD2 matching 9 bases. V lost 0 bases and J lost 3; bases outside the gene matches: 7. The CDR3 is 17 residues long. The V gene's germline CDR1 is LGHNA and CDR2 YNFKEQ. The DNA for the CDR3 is TGTGCCAGCAGCCAAGATAGCCTAGCGGGAATAACAGATACGCAGTATTTT. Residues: CASSQDSLAGITDTQYF.

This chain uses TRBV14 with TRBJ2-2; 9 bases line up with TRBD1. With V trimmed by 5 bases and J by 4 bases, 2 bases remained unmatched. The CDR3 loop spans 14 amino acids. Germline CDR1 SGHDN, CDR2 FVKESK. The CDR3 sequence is CASSRDRVTGELFF. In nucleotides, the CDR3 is TGTGCCAGCAGCAGGGACAGGGTCACCGGGGAGCTGTTTTTT.

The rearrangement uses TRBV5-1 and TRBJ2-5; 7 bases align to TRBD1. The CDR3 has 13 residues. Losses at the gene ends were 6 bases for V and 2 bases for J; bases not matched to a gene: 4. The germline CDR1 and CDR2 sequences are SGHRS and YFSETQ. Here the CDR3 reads CASTRQGQETQYF. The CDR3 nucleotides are TGCGCCAGCACCAGACAGGGTCAAGAGACCCAGTACTTC.

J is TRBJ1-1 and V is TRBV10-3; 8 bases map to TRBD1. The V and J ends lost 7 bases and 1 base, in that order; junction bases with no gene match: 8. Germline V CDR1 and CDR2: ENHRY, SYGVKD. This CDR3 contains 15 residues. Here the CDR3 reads CAINPTGEGNTEAFF. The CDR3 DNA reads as TGTGCCATCAACCCGACAGGGGAAGGGAACACTGAAGCTTTCTTT.

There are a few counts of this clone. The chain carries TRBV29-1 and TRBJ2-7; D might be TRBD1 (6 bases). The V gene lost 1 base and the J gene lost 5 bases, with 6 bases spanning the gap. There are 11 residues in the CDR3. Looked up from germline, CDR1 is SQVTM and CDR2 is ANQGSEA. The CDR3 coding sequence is TGCAGCGTTGAAGGGACAGACGAGCAGTACTTC. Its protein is CSVEGTDEQYF.

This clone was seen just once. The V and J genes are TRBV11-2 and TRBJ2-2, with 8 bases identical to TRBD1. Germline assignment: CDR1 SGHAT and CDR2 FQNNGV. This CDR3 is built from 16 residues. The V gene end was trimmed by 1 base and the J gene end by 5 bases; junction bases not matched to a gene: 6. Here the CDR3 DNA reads TGTGCCAGCAGCTTAGGAACAGGGGGTGGGACCGGGGAGCTGTTTTTT. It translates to CASSLGTGGGTGELFF.

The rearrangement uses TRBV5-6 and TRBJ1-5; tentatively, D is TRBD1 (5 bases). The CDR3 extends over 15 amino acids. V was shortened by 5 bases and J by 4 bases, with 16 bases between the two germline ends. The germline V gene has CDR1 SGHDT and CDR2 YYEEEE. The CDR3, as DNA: TGTGCCAGCAGTACTCAGGGTATCGGAAATCAGCCCCAGCATTTT. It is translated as CASSTQGIGNQPQHF.

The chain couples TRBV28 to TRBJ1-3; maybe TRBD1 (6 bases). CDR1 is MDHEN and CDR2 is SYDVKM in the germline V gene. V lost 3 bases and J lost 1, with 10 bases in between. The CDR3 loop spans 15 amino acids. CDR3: CASSLGHQSGNTIYF. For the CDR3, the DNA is TGTGCCAGCAGTTTGGGACACCAATCTGGAAACACCATATATTTT.

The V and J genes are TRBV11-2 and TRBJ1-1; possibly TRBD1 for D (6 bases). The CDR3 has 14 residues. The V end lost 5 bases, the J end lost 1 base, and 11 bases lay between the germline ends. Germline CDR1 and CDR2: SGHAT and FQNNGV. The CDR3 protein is CASSIRGQNTEAFF. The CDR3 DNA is TGTGCCAGCAGCATCCGGGGACAGAACACTGAAGCTTTCTTT.